This T cell receptor (beta chain) was profiled in a study of early T cells in non-severe SARS-CoV-2 infection. This clonotype has at least ten counts. V lost 4 bases and J lost 0, with 9 bases in between. The CDR3 runs 13 residues. In germline, CDR1 is SQVTM, CDR2 ANQGSEA. Molecules of cDNA were individually given unique molecular identifiers that were attached to them. TCRdb re-called the 5' RACE reads through MiXCR, storing one row per CDR3 protein. The table has 27,000 or so distinct CDR3 sequences, roughly 3% seen once. The clonotype originates from an adult who was a healthcare worker with PCR-confirmed SARS-CoV-2 infection or an uninfected control (not recorded which). The genes are TRBV29-1 and TRBJ1-1; no definite D call. The sample was whole blood. The CDR3 DNA is TGCAGCGTTGCCCGAATGCTGAACACTGAAGCTTTCTTT. Translated, it gives CSVARMLNTEAFF.